This T cell receptor (beta chain) is from a study of T cell changes during pregnancy in multiple sclerosis. Sequencing was performed with immunoSEQ multiplex PCR; in TCRdb, only in-frame clones are kept and a portion is missing. Of about 89,000 clones in the sample, roughly 93% were seen once. The CDR3 runs 16 residues. The V end lost 3 bases, the J end lost 1 base, and 16 bases lay between the germline ends. Germline CDR1 reads ENHRY; CDR2 reads SYGVKD. The origin of this receptor is a female donor with multiple sclerosis, enrolled in a pregnancy study. This material consisted of peripheral blood, taken in the third trimester of pregnancy. The chain links TRBV10-3 to TRBJ2-7, with D tentatively TRBD2 (6 bases). CDR3 sequence reads: CAISDPTSRRSYEQYF. As DNA, the CDR3 is TGTGCCATCAGTGACCCTACTAGCCGACGGTCCTACGAGCAGTACTTC.